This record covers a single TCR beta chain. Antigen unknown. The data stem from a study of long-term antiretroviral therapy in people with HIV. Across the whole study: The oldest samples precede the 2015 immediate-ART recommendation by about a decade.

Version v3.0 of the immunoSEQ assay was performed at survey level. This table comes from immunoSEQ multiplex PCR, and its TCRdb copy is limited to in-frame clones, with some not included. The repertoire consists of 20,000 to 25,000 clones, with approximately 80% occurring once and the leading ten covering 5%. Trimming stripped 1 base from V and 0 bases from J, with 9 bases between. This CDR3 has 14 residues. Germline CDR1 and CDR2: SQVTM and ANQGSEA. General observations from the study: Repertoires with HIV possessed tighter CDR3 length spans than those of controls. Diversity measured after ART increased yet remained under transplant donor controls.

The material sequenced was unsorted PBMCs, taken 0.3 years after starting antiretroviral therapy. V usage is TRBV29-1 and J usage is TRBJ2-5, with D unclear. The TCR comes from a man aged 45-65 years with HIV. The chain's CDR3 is CSVEVAEYQETQYF. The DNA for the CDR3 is TGCAGCGTTGAAGTGGCGGAGTACCAAGAGACCCAGTACTTC.